A selection of T cell receptor beta chains follows, all from one sample in a study of blood T cell repertoires in COVID-19. Clones were sequenced by immunoSEQ multiplex PCR, and TCRdb holds only the in-frame ones, with some missing. The sample has some 260,000 clones; 86% are singletons. Input material: PBMCs or T cells enriched from blood (not recorded which). All receptors derive from a man between 35 and 55 years old who had recovered from COVID-19. Both conserved end residues are part of each CDR3. Fields, in order: D gene, clone size, V gene, J gene, CDR3 DNA, CDR3 protein. The D gene is left open where the match is weak. Not every row has a clone size; where given, it reads once, few, many or a size class.

d_gene: TRBD1
abundance: -
v_gene: TRBV10-2
j_gene: TRBJ2-1
CDR3nt: TGCGCCAGCAGTGAGGGCACAGGGGCCCGTGGTAATGAGCAGTTCTTC
CDR3aa: CASSEGTGARGNEQFF

d_gene: TRBD1
abundance: -
v_gene: TRBV3-1/TRBV3-2
j_gene: TRBJ2-6
CDR3nt: TGTGCCAGCACCCGGTATTTGGGACAGGCCGACTCTGGGGCCAACGTCCTGACTTTC
CDR3aa: CASTRYLGQADSGANVLTF

d_gene: TRBD2
abundance: -
v_gene: TRBV7-6
j_gene: TRBJ2-7
CDR3nt: TGTGCCAGCAGCTCCTTAGCGGGAGCGAGCTCCTACGAGCAGTACTTC
CDR3aa: CASSSLAGASSYEQYF

d_gene: TRBD1
abundance: -
v_gene: TRBV5-1
j_gene: TRBJ2-7
CDR3nt: TGCGCCAGCAGCTTGGGGCCCCGGGACAGGGGTAGGTACGAGCAGTACTTC
CDR3aa: CASSLGPRDRGRYEQYF

d_gene: TRBD2
abundance: -
v_gene: TRBV13
j_gene: TRBJ2-1
CDR3nt: TGTGCCAGCAGCCTGGGGAGCGGGAGGATCTATGAGCAGTTCTTC
CDR3aa: CASSLGSGRIYEQFF

d_gene: -
abundance: -
v_gene: TRBV5-1
j_gene: TRBJ1-2
CDR3nt: TGCGCCAGCAGCTTGGATTGGGGGGATTATGGCTACACCTTC
CDR3aa: CASSLDWGDYGYTF

d_gene: -
abundance: -
v_gene: TRBV2
j_gene: TRBJ2-3
CDR3nt: TGTGCCAGCAAACAGGGTATAGTGACAGATACGCAGTATTTT
CDR3aa: CASKQGIVTDTQYF

d_gene: -
abundance: -
v_gene: TRBV12-5
j_gene: TRBJ1-2
CDR3nt: TGTGCTAGTGCCAGAGGCCTCCAAAACTATGGCTACACCTTC
CDR3aa: CASARGLQNYGYTF

d_gene: TRBD1
abundance: once
v_gene: TRBV18
j_gene: TRBJ1-5
CDR3nt: TGTGCCAGCTCACCACAAGGACAGGGGGTGGGTCAGCCCCAGCATTTT
CDR3aa: CASSPQGQGVGQPQHF

d_gene: -
abundance: -
v_gene: TRBV10-3
j_gene: TRBJ1-3
CDR3nt: TGTGCCATCAGTGCATCAGACAGGTTCGATGGAAACACCATATATTTT
CDR3aa: CAISASDRFDGNTIYF

d_gene: -
abundance: -
v_gene: TRBV7-3
j_gene: TRBJ1-1
CDR3nt: TGTGCCAGCAGCTTAACCCGGACAAGAAACACTGAAGCTTTCTTT
CDR3aa: CASSLTRTRNTEAFF

d_gene: -
abundance: -
v_gene: TRBV9
j_gene: TRBJ1-6
CDR3nt: TGTGCCAGCAGCGCAACCGGGACGGGAGGATTCACCCTCCACTTT
CDR3aa: CASSATGTGGFTLHF

d_gene: TRBD1
abundance: once
v_gene: TRBV3-1/TRBV3-2
j_gene: TRBJ1-2
CDR3nt: TGTGCCAGCAGCCCCGATCACAGGGGAACCAATGGCTACACCTTC
CDR3aa: CASSPDHRGTNGYTF

d_gene: TRBD2
abundance: once
v_gene: TRBV10-2
j_gene: TRBJ2-1
CDR3nt: TGCGCCAGCAGTGGGTTAACTAGCGGGAGCGACAATGAGCAGTTCTTC
CDR3aa: CASSGLTSGSDNEQFF

d_gene: -
abundance: once
v_gene: TRBV18
j_gene: TRBJ2-3
CDR3nt: TGTGCCAGCTCACCGGGGGGGCCAGATACGCAGTATTTT
CDR3aa: CASSPGGPDTQYF

d_gene: TRBD2
abundance: -
v_gene: TRBV29-1
j_gene: TRBJ2-3
CDR3nt: TGCAGCGTTCCCTCGAGCGGGAGCCTCACAGATACGCAGTATTTT
CDR3aa: CSVPSSGSLTDTQYF

d_gene: -
abundance: -
v_gene: TRBV5-4
j_gene: TRBJ2-7
CDR3nt: TGTGCCAGCAGCTTGCAGGCGAGCTCCTACGAGCAGTACTTC
CDR3aa: CASSLQASSYEQYF

d_gene: TRBD1
abundance: -
v_gene: TRBV18
j_gene: TRBJ2-7
CDR3nt: TGTGCCAGCTCACCGTTCGACAGGGCGGGCGAGCAGTACTTC
CDR3aa: CASSPFDRAGEQYF

d_gene: TRBD2
abundance: -
v_gene: TRBV19
j_gene: TRBJ2-5
CDR3nt: TGTGCCAGTAGTATAGCCGGCGGCGGGGGGCTGGGGACCCAGTACTTC
CDR3aa: CASSIAGGGGLGTQYF

d_gene: -
abundance: -
v_gene: TRBV21-1
j_gene: TRBJ2-7
CDR3nt: TGTGCCAGCAGGGTACTAGTCGCGTTCGGCGAGCAGTACTTC
CDR3aa: CASRVLVAFGEQYF

d_gene: -
abundance: -
v_gene: TRBV5-5
j_gene: TRBJ1-5
CDR3nt: TGTGCCAGCAGCAATAAGCCCCGGTCCGATCAGCCCCAGCATTTT
CDR3aa: CASSNKPRSDQPQHF

d_gene: -
abundance: -
v_gene: TRBV11-1
j_gene: TRBJ1-6
CDR3nt: TGTGCCAGCAGCCCCGCCTATAATTCACCCCTCCACTTT
CDR3aa: CASSPAYNSPLHF

d_gene: -
abundance: -
v_gene: TRBV4-3
j_gene: TRBJ2-3
CDR3nt: TGCGCCAGCAGCCACCCAGGGGCACAATCGGATACGCAGTATTTT
CDR3aa: CASSHPGAQSDTQYF

d_gene: -
abundance: -
v_gene: TRBV5-1
j_gene: TRBJ1-2
CDR3nt: TGCGCCAGCAGCTTAACGGGGTTAAGCTACACCTTC
CDR3aa: CASSLTGLSYTF

d_gene: TRBD1
abundance: -
v_gene: TRBV28
j_gene: TRBJ1-2
CDR3nt: TGTGCCAGCAGCCCGGGGGACTTGGGACAGAACTATGGCTACACCTTC
CDR3aa: CASSPGDLGQNYGYTF

d_gene: TRBD2
abundance: -
v_gene: TRBV11-3
j_gene: TRBJ2-1
CDR3nt: TGTGCCAGCAGCCCTAGCTGGGCGGGAGGCACCTACAATGAGCAGTTCTTC
CDR3aa: CASSPSWAGGTYNEQFF